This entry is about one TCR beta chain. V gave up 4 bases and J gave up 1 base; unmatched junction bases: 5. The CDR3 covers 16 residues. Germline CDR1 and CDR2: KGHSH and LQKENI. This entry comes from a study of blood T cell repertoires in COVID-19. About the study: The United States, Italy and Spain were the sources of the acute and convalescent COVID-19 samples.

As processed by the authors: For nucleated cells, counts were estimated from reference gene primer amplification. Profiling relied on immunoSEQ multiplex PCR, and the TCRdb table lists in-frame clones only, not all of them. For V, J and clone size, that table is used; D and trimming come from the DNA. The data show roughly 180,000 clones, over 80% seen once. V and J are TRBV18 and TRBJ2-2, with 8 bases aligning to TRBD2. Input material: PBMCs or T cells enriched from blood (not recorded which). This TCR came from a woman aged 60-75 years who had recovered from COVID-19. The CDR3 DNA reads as TGTGCCAGCTCACTGCGGGAGGCCCGGAACACCGGGGAGCTGTTTTTT. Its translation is CASSLREARNTGELFF.